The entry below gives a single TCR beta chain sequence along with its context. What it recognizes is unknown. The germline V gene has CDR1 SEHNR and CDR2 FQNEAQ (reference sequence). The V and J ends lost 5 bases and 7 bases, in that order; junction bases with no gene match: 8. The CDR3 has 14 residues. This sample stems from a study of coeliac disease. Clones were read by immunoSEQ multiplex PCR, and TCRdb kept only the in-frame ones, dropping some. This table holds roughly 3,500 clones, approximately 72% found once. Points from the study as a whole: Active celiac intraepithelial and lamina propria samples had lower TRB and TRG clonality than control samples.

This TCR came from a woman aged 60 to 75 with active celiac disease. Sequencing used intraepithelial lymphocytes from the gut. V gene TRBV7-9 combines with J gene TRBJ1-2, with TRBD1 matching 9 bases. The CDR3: CASSPGQGRGGYTF. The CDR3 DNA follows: TGTGCCAGCAGCCCCGGACAGGGGCGAGGTGGCTACACCTTC.